The source of this T cell receptor beta chain is a study of human T cells and chemical hapten exposure. V dropped 0 bases and J dropped 8 bases, with 14 bases sitting between them. The germline CDR1 and CDR2 sequences are SGDLS and YYNGEE. CDR3 length: 14 residues. TCRdb re-derived calls from the 5' RACE reads in MiXCR, one entry per CDR3 protein. The data show approximately 80,000 distinct CDR3 sequences, more than 15% seen once. The authors extracted total RNA from unfractionated whole blood. This chain connects TRBV9 to TRBJ1-2; possible D gene TRBD1, 6 bases. The TCR comes from a female donor in good health. The CDR3 reads CASSVDGRDKGYTF. The CDR3 nucleotides are TGTGCCAGCAGCGTAGATGGCAGGGACAAGGGCTACACCTTC.